The clone carrying this T cell receptor (beta chain) was seen only a few times. Its antigen is unidentified. Alongside a J-beta primer mix, a sample-barcoded 5' primer served in a second PCR lasting about 6 to 12 cycles. A single record per CDR3 protein comes from TCRdb applying MiXCR to the 5' RACE reads. The sample consists of about 930,000 distinct CDR3 sequences, 25% to 35% of them appearing once. The CDR3 runs 12 residues. Germline V gene data show CDR1 as DFQATT and CDR2 as SNEGSKA (reference sequence). Trimming shortened V by 2 bases and J by 1 base, and 5 bases separated the two germline ends. These data originate in a study of blood T cells in healthy people across ages. General study findings and limits: Researchers report that TCR beta diversity correlated strongly with naive T cell percentage.

These same data were also listed under a study on T cells of mothers and their children.

Sequencing used blood. The chain recombines TRBV20-1 with TRBJ1-1; D gene unclear. The TCR comes from a woman between 40 and 50 years old in good health. CDR3 coding DNA: TGCAGTGCTAGACCCGCGAACACTGAAGCTTTCTTT. Protein: CSARPANTEAFF.